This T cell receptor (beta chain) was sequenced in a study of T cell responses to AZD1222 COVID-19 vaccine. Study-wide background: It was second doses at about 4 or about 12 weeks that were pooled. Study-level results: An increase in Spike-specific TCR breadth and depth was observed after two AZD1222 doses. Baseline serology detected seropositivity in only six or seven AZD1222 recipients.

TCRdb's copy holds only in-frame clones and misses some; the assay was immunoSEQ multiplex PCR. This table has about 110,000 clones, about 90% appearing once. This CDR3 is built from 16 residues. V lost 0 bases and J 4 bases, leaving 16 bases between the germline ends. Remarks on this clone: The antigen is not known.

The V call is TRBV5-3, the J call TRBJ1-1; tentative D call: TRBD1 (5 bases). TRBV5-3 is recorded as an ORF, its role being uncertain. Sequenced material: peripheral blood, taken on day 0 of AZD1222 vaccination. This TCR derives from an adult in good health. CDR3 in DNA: TGTGCCAGAAGCTTGGAAATGTGGGGGGAGGGCACTGAAGCTTTCTTT. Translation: CARSLEMWGEGTEAFF.